The 32 T cell receptor beta chains below come from one sample, sequenced in a study of blood T cell repertoires in COVID-19. Generated by immunoSEQ multiplex PCR, the TCRdb table keeps only in-frame clones and is missing some. The sample contains over 45,000 clones, approximately 80% of which appear only once. Sequenced material: peripheral blood. The receptors were gathered from a man aged 70 or older with acute or convalescent COVID-19.

This chain uses TRBV19 with TRBJ2-3; 8 bases match TRBD2. Germline CDR1 is LNHDA and CDR2 is SQIVND (reference sequence). The V segment lost 3 bases and the J segment 4 bases; nucleotides outside the gene matches: 3. The CDR3 contains 14 residues. Here the CDR3 DNA reads TGTGCCAGTAGTATCAACGGGAGGGCAGATACGCAGTATTTT. Translation: CASSINGRADTQYF.

The gene calls are TRBV28 and TRBJ2-5, with D perhaps matching TRBD1 (6 bases). The CDR3 consists of 14 residues. Trimming removed 3 bases from V and 6 bases from J, with 14 bases in between. The V gene's germline CDR1 is MDHEN and CDR2 SYDVKM. This CDR3 reads CASSFSGHPKTQYF. The CDR3 DNA reads as TGTGCCAGCAGTTTCTCGGGACACCCGAAGACCCAGTACTTC.

The chain recombines TRBV19 with TRBJ2-1, with 8 bases identical to TRBD1. The trim removed 7 bases at V and 3 bases at J, leaving 8 bases unmatched. CDR1 and CDR2 (germline): LNHDA, SQIVND (reference sequence). This CDR3 contains 15 residues. The CDR3 DNA reads as TGTGCCAGTATCCCAACAGGGGGTCTCTACAATGAGCAGTTCTTC. Translated, it gives CASIPTGGLYNEQFF.

This chain connects TRBV30 to TRBJ1-2; weak D call: TRBD1 (5 bases). V lost 4 bases to trimming and J lost 8 bases, with 17 bases between them. This CDR3 is 13 amino acids long. Germline V gene data show CDR1 as GTSNPN and CDR2 as SVGIG (reference sequence). The CDR3 protein is CAWIGALAYGYTF. CDR3 sequence (DNA): TGTGCCTGGATAGGGGCACTGGCCTACGGCTACACCTTC.

This clone was observed a few times. The chain couples TRBV5-4 to TRBJ1-1; TRBD1 matches at 8 bases. The CDR3 is 16 amino acids. The J segment lost 1 base and the V segment lost 3 bases, leaving 8 bases of the junction unmatched. Germline V gene lookup returns CDR1 SGHNT and CDR2 YYREEE (reference sequence). CDR3 region: CASSSRQGWENTEAFF. The CDR3, as DNA: TGTGCCAGCAGCTCTAGACAGGGGTGGGAGAACACTGAAGCTTTCTTT.

The chain employs TRBV18 and TRBJ1-3; D gene uncertain. This CDR3 contains 14 residues. V shed 6 bases and J shed 3 bases, with 12 bases lying between them. CDR1 and CDR2 (germline): KGHSH, LQKENI. CDR3: CASSPSGNGNTIYF. The CDR3 DNA sequence: TGTGCCAGCTCCCCTAGCGGGAATGGAAACACCATATATTTT. The variable domain in full, completed from reference TRBV18 and TRBJ1-3, reads NAGVMQNPRHLVRRRGQEARLRCSPMKGHSHVYWYRQLPEEGLKFMVYLQKENIIDESGMPKERFSAEFPKEGPSILRIQQVVRGDSAAYFCASSPSGNGNTIYFGEGSWLTVV.

This rearrangement joins TRBV12-3 or TRBV12-4 to TRBJ2-1, with 11 bases matching TRBD2. The CDR3 length is 13 residues. V was pared by 7 bases and J by 9 bases, with 5 bases of the junction left unmatched. The CDR3 DNA is TGTGCCAGCATTAGCGGGGGGGAGGGTGAGCAGTTCTTC. This sequence encodes CASISGGEGEQFF.

The rearrangement uses TRBV29-1 and TRBJ1-1, with a possible D match to TRBD1 (6 bases). Looked up from germline, CDR1 is SQVTM and CDR2 is ANQGSEA. V was clipped by 1 base and J by 1 base, with 10 bases between them. The CDR3 runs 14 residues. CDR3 protein: CSVEGQVRNTEAFF. The DNA of the CDR3 is TGCAGCGTTGAAGGACAGGTCCGGAACACTGAAGCTTTCTTT.

The chain employs TRBV27 and TRBJ1-3; D perhaps matches TRBD1 (6 bases). The V end was cut by 4 bases, the J end by 5 bases, with 21 bases between. CDR1 MNHEY and CDR2 SMNVEV come from the germline V gene (reference sequence). The CDR3 covers 17 residues. DNA for the CDR3: TGTGCCAGCAGTTACCCCCTAACAGGGTTGCCCAGAAACACCATATATTTT. It translates to CASSYPLTGLPRNTIYF.

The chain combines TRBV5-4 with TRBJ1-1; possibly TRBD1 for D (6 bases). Trimming cost V 1 base and J 11 bases, with 15 bases left between them. Germline V lookup: CDR1 SGHNT, CDR2 YYREEE (reference sequence). The CDR3 extends over 13 amino acids. CDR3 in amino acids: CASSLRGARVAFF. The CDR3 DNA follows: TGTGCCAGCAGCTTGCGGGGGGCGCGGGTGGCTTTCTTT.

This clone was recorded only once. This rearrangement joins TRBV19 to TRBJ2-7, with TRBD2 identical over 7 bases. The CDR3 is 14 residues long. CDR1 and CDR2 from the germline V gene are LNHDA and SQIVND (reference sequence). With V trimmed by 3 bases and J by 7 bases, 9 bases remained unmatched. The CDR3 nucleotides read TGTGCCAGTAGTATGTCTAGCGGAGGACTGGAGCAGTACTTC. Its protein is CASSMSSGGLEQYF.

The genes are TRBV10-3 and TRBJ2-5; D not certain. V gave up 2 bases and J gave up 2 bases, with 6 bases separating them. The CDR3 contains 13 residues. The germline V gene has CDR1 ENHRY and CDR2 SYGVKD. The CDR3 sequence is CAISEGQQETQYF. CDR3 in DNA: TGTGCCATCAGTGAGGGGCAGCAAGAGACCCAGTACTTC.

The chain has TRBV7-6 and TRBJ2-2, with 12 positions matching TRBD2. The CDR3 is 15 residues long. Per the germline V gene, CDR1 is SGHVS and CDR2 is FNYEAQ. The V gene end was trimmed by 5 bases and the J gene end by 4 bases; junction bases not matched to a gene: 2. For the CDR3, the DNA is TGTGCCAGCAGCACGGGACTAGCGGGCACCGGGGAGCTGTTTTTT. Protein sequence: CASSTGLAGTGELFF. Full variable domain (remainder filled in from reference TRBV7-6 and TRBJ2-2): GAGVSQSPRYKVTKRGQDVALRCDPISGHVSLYWYRQALGQGPEFLTYFNYEAQQDKSGLPNDRFSAERPEGSISTLTIQRTEQRDSAMYRCASSTGLAGTGELFFGEGSRLTVL.

This CDR3 is CASSRKTGVNEKLFF. In DNA form, the CDR3 reads TGTGCCAGCAGTCGAAAAACAGGGGTGAATGAAAAACTGTTTTTT. The genes are TRBV27 and TRBJ1-4; the match to TRBD1 covers 7 bases. Germline values: CDR1 MNHEY, CDR2 SMNVEV (reference sequence). The V segment lost 5 bases and the J segment 5 bases; nucleotides outside the gene matches: 8. The CDR3 loop spans 15 amino acids.

The chain carries TRBV6-1 and TRBJ1-6; D call uncertain. CDR1 is MNHNS, CDR2 SASEGT, per germline. The CDR3 runs 12 residues. Trimming removed 2 bases from V and 10 bases from J, with 6 bases in between. The CDR3 spells CASSEFQSPLHF. The DNA of the CDR3 is TGTGCCAGCAGTGAATTCCAATCACCCCTCCACTTT.

The table lists this clone with a count of one. The chain recombines TRBV7-8 with TRBJ2-5; 7 bases map to TRBD2. The ends lost 3 bases at V and 3 bases at J; junction bases unmatched: 7. Germline CDR1 is SGHVS and CDR2 is FQNEAQ. The CDR3 runs to 15 residues. In DNA, the CDR3 is TGTGCCAGCAGCTTCTACGGGACTAAAAAAGAGACCCAGTACTTC. Its translation: CASSFYGTKKETQYF.

The chain recombines TRBV18 with TRBJ2-1, with TRBD2 matching 8 bases. J gave up 7 bases and V 2 bases, and 4 bases lay outside the gene matches. Germline V CDR1 and CDR2: KGHSH, LQKENI. The CDR3 spans 14 residues. CDR3 bases: TGTGCCAGCTCACCAACTCTAGCGGGTAATGAGCAGTTCTTC. Protein sequence: CASSPTLAGNEQFF.

The chain couples TRBV9 to TRBJ2-2, with TRBD1 matching over 7 bases. The CDR3 length is 16 residues. The junction had 4 bases not matched to a gene; V was cut back by 2 bases and J by 0 bases. CDR1 SGDLS and CDR2 YYNGEE come from the germline V gene. CDR3 residues: CASSVGTAPNTGELFF. In nucleotides, the CDR3 is TGTGCCAGCAGCGTCGGGACAGCTCCGAACACCGGGGAGCTGTTTTTT.

The chain's CDR3 is CASSLGGALSSTEAFF. The CDR3 bases are TGTGCCAGCAGCTTAGGAGGGGCTCTCTCGTCCACTGAAGCTTTCTTT. The chain links TRBV7-3 to TRBJ1-1, with TRBD1 as a possible D gene (5 bases). Germline values: CDR1 SGHTA, CDR2 FQGTGA. Trimming stripped 2 bases from V and 4 bases from J, with 17 bases between. The CDR3 consists of 16 residues.

This clone was seen only once. This chain joins TRBV11-3 and TRBJ2-1; 13 bases are shared with TRBD2. The CDR3 contains 13 residues. Unmatched junction bases numbered 6, after V lost 3 bases and J lost 16 bases. Germline CDR1 reads SGHNT; CDR2 reads YENEEA. CDR3 in amino acids: CASSFGTSGKLFF. CDR3 DNA sequence: TGTGCCAGCAGCTTTGGGACTAGCGGGAAATTATTCTTC.

The rearrangement uses TRBV11-2 and TRBJ2-2, with D possibly being TRBD2 (5 bases). This CDR3 is built from 16 residues. Per the germline V gene, CDR1 is SGHAT and CDR2 is FQNNGV. Trimming took off 3 bases at V and 7 bases at J, with 18 bases between the two ends. The CDR3 DNA reads TGTGCCAGCAGCTTTGATGGAGGACTTAAGGGCGGGGAGCTGTTTTTT. Encoded protein: CASSFDGGLKGGELFF.

This chain connects TRBV28 to TRBJ1-4, with D unclear. Trimming removed 4 bases from V and 0 bases from J, with 6 bases in between. Germline V lookup: CDR1 MDHEN, CDR2 SYDVKM. This CDR3 spans 14 amino acids. CDR3 coding DNA: TGTGCCAGCAGTTCCCCTGCAACTAATGAAAAACTGTTTTTT. Translation gives CASSSPATNEKLFF. The entire variable domain, with the rest obtained from reference TRBV28 and TRBJ1-4, is as follows: DVKVTQSSRYLVKRTGEKVFLECVQDMDHENMFWYRQDPGLGLRLIYFSYDVKMKEKGDIPEGYSVSREKKERFSLILESASTNQTSMYLCASSSPATNEKLFFGSGTQLSVL.

This chain links TRBV2 with TRBJ2-5, with D unclear. V was trimmed by 6 bases and J by 4 bases, leaving 12 bases between them. CDR3 size: 13 residues. Per the germline V gene, CDR1 is SNHLY and CDR2 is FYNNEI. CDR3 nucleotide sequence: TGTGCCAGCAGGATACATGGGCGAGAGACCCAGTACTTC. It codes for CASRIHGRETQYF. The whole variable domain, remainder taken from reference TRBV2 and TRBJ2-5, is EPEVTQTPSHQVTQMGQEVILRCVPISNHLYFYWYRQILGQKVEFLVSFYNNEISEKSEIFDDQFSVERPDGSNFTLKIRSTKLEDSAMYFCASRIHGRETQYFGPGTRLLVL.

The chain has TRBV28 and TRBJ2-7; weak D call: TRBD1 (6 bases). V was trimmed by 10 bases and J by 0 bases, leaving 16 bases between them. The CDR3 is 14 amino acids. Germline CDR1 reads MDHEN; CDR2 reads SYDVKM. Here the CDR3 reads CATDPGQSSYEQYF. The CDR3 bases are TGTGCCACTGATCCAGGACAGAGCTCCTACGAGCAGTACTTC.

V gene TRBV30 combines with J gene TRBJ2-3; D possibly corresponds to TRBD1 (6 bases). CDR1 is GTSNPN, CDR2 SVGIG, per germline (reference sequence). The V end lost 3 bases, the J end lost 0 bases, and 13 bases lay between the germline ends. The CDR3 is 15 amino acids. The CDR3 DNA follows: TGTGCCTGGAGAACAGGGATGAGTAGCACAGATACGCAGTATTTT. It codes for CAWRTGMSSTDTQYF.

V is TRBV29-1 and J is TRBJ1-1, with D perhaps matching TRBD1 (6 bases). The CDR3 has 13 residues. Germline-derived CDR1 and CDR2 are SQVTM and ANQGSEA. V was trimmed by 6 bases and J by 0 bases, leaving 11 bases between them. CDR3 residues: CSVTGHLNTEAFF. As DNA, the CDR3 is TGCAGCGTAACGGGACACTTGAACACTGAAGCTTTCTTT. Variable domain in full (rest from reference TRBV29-1 and TRBJ1-1): SAVISQKPSRDICQRGTSLTIQCQVDSQVTMMFWYRQQPGQSLTLIATANQGSEATYESGFVIDKFPISRPNLTFSTLTVSNMSPEDSSIYLCSVTGHLNTEAFFGQGTRLTVV.

The chain couples TRBV24-1 to TRBJ2-5; the D gene is possibly TRBD1 (6 bases). Germline CDR1 reads KGHDR; CDR2 reads SFDVKD. Trimming removed 10 bases from V and 3 bases from J, with 14 bases in between. This CDR3 comprises 13 residues. The CDR3 loop reads CATRKQGEETQYF. In DNA form, the CDR3 reads TGTGCCACAAGAAAACAGGGCGAAGAGACCCAGTACTTC.

The gene calls are TRBV27 and TRBJ2-2, with 9 bases aligning to TRBD2. The CDR3 runs 17 residues. V gave up 3 bases and J gave up 7 bases; unmatched junction bases: 12. CDR1 is MNHEY and CDR2 is SMNVEV in the germline V gene (reference sequence). The DNA of the CDR3 is TGTGCCAGCAGTTTGTCGGCAGTAGCGGGAGAGATCGGGGAGCTGTTTTTT. It translates to CASSLSAVAGEIGELFF.

The V gene is TRBV4-3, the J gene TRBJ2-6; the D gene is possibly TRBD2 (5 bases). With 0 bases removed from V and 4 bases from J, the gap between germline ends came to 10 bases. The CDR3 has 16 residues. Germline CDR1 is LGHNA and CDR2 is YSLEER. CDR3 loop: CASSQESGGGANVLTF. The CDR3 nucleotides are TGCGCCAGCAGCCAAGAAAGCGGCGGCGGGGCCAACGTCCTGACTTTC.

This chain connects TRBV4-2 to TRBJ2-1, with 10 bases fitting TRBD2. This CDR3 comprises 16 residues. CDR1 LGHNA and CDR2 YNFKEQ come from the germline V gene. V lost 1 base and J lost 9; bases outside the gene matches: 9. The CDR3 DNA sequence: TGTGCCAGCAGCCAAGCTGGAGAGCGGGGGGGCTTTGAGCAGTTCTTC. Amino acids: CASSQAGERGGFEQFF.

This sequence joins TRBV6-5 and TRBJ2-7; TRBD1 agrees at 8 bases. Germline assignment: CDR1 MNHEY and CDR2 SVGAGI. The CDR3 extends over 13 amino acids. The ends lost 6 bases at V and 3 bases at J; junction bases unmatched: 4. The DNA for the CDR3 is TGTGCCAGCAGCCGACAGGGGTACTACGAGCAGTACTTC. As protein: CASSRQGYYEQYF.

This clone was picked up a small number of times. The rearrangement links TRBV28 to TRBJ1-2, with 8 bases lining up with TRBD1. CDR1 is MDHEN, CDR2 SYDVKM, per germline. The CDR3 runs to 13 residues. J lost 5 bases, V lost 6 bases, and 5 bases had no gene match. CDR3 DNA: TGTGCCAGCAGGGTCGACAGGGGATATGGCTACACCTTC. Its protein is CASRVDRGYGYTF.